This TCR beta chain was observed in a study of OX40 agonist ivuxolimab in advanced cancers. The CDR3 length is 15 residues. V shed 4 bases, J shed 2 bases, and the junction held 5 bases outside the gene matches. Germline values: CDR1 LGHNA, CDR2 YSLEER. Method: immunoSEQ multiplex PCR; TCRdb's copy keeps in-frame clones and lacks some. The data contain 100,000 or so clones, about 93% of them seen just once; the ten biggest clones take up around 0.86%. The chain employs TRBV4-3 and TRBJ2-5; 9 bases agree with TRBD1. The sequences come from CD4+ or CD8+ T cells sorted from blood, collected in a trial of the OX40 agonist ivuxolimab. The clonotype comes from an adult with an advanced solid tumor such as melanoma, head and neck, liver or kidney cancer. The CDR3 DNA follows: TGCGCCAGCAGCCCTGGGGACAGGGAACAAGAGACCCAGTACTTC. This codes for CASSPGDREQETQYF.